This T cell receptor beta chain is from a study of regulatory T cells in long-lasting Graves disease. This clonotype was counted between two and nine times. CDR3-region Arm-PCR and iRepertoire HTBI primers produced the TCR beta libraries. TCRdb reprocessed the multiplex PCR reads via MiXCR and lists one record per CDR3 protein. In the table there are 400,000 to 500,000 distinct CDR3 sequences, 14% to 15% of which are singletons. Trimming shortened V by 1 base and J by 3 bases, and 18 bases separated the two germline ends. The CDR3 consists of 17 residues. Germline V gene data show CDR1 as LNHNV and CDR2 as YYDKDF (reference sequence). Time point here: newly diagnosed GD, antithyroid drugs for less than 3 months. The TCR library used RNA extracted from PBMCs. Graves' disease diagnoses used American Thyroid Association guidelines. Another study also made use of these data, one on T cells in Graves' hyperthyroidism and ophthalmopathy. That report notes: The blood repertoire included most of the expanded thyroid clonotypes above 0.001.

J is TRBJ2-5 and V is TRBV15; D unclear. The clonotype was recovered from a woman aged 30 to 39 with Graves disease. The sample consisted of peripheral blood mononuclear cells (PBMCs), taken at new diagnosis, from a patient treated with antithyroid drugs. The CDR3 sequence is CATSRGVSNGIEETQYF. The CDR3, as DNA: TGTGCCACCAGCAGAGGGGTATCGAATGGTATCGAAGAGACCCAGTACTTC.